The 21 T cell receptor beta chains below were found in one sample sequenced in a study of OX40 agonist ivuxolimab in advanced cancers. The assay was immunoSEQ multiplex PCR, and TCRdb's table has in-frame clones only and misses some. The sample has about 90,000 clones, approximately 90% seen once. The sample in question was CD4+ or CD8+ T cells sorted from blood, obtained in a trial of the OX40 agonist ivuxolimab. All receptors come from an adult with an advanced solid tumor such as melanoma, head and neck, liver or kidney cancer.

The rearrangement joins TRBV7-8 to TRBJ2-7; D may match TRBD1 or TRBD2 (6 bases each). This CDR3 is 16 amino acids long. V lost 1 base and J lost 4, with 17 bases in between. Germline V gene sequence: CDR1 SGHVS, CDR2 FQNEAQ. The DNA of the CDR3 is TGTGCCAGCAGCTTAGAGTCGGGGGCTCAAGGGTACGAGCAGTACTTC. Translating it yields CASSLESGAQGYEQYF.

This sequence joins TRBV25-1 and TRBJ2-7; 8 nucleotides line up with TRBD1. The germline V gene has CDR1 MGHDK and CDR2 SYGVNS. V lost 6 bases to trimming and J lost 2 bases; unmatched junction nucleotides: 9. This CDR3 has 15 residues. CDR3 region: CASSPRTGYTYEQYF. The CDR3 DNA is TGTGCCAGCAGCCCCCGGACAGGGTATACCTACGAGCAGTACTTC.

The rearrangement joins TRBV28 to TRBJ1-6; 10 bases are shared with TRBD1. This CDR3 comprises 17 residues. V was clipped by 6 bases and J by 4 bases; unmatched bases: 9. Germline V gene sequence: CDR1 MDHEN, CDR2 SYDVKM. The CDR3 bases are TGTGCCAGCAGGTCCGGGACAGGGGTCCCTTATAATTCACCCCTCCACTTT. It is translated as CASRSGTGVPYNSPLHF.

The CDR3 DNA is TGTGCCAGCAGCGTAGGAGGGCTTAGAAACTACGAGCAGTACTTC. Translation: CASSVGGLRNYEQYF. The chain uses TRBV9 and TRBJ2-7, with D possibly being TRBD2 (5 bases). V lost 0 bases to trimming and J lost 3 bases, with 13 bases between them. This CDR3 spans 15 amino acids. Germline-derived CDR1 and CDR2 are SGDLS and YYNGEE.

The chain combines TRBV11-3 with TRBJ2-5; 14 positions match TRBD2. Germline V gene lookup returns CDR1 SGHNT and CDR2 YENEEA. This CDR3 comprises 17 residues. The V gene end was trimmed by 5 bases and the J gene end by 0 bases; junction bases not matched to a gene: 5. CDR3 region: CASSPGTSGSYQETQYF. CDR3 bases: TGTGCCAGCAGCCCGGGGACTAGCGGGAGCTACCAAGAGACCCAGTACTTC.

The V gene is TRBV5-1, the J gene TRBJ2-7, with unresolved D. Germline V gene lookup returns CDR1 SGHRS and CDR2 YFSETQ. The CDR3 is made up of 13 amino acids. The ends were cut back, 1 base at V and 0 bases at J, with 5 bases in the middle. The DNA of the CDR3 is TGCGCCAGCAGCTTGACAAACTCCTACGAGCAGTACTTC. It codes for CASSLTNSYEQYF.

J is TRBJ1-5 and V is TRBV2, with D tentatively TRBD1 (5 bases). The CDR3 is made up of 16 amino acids. Trimming pared 5 bases from V and 3 bases from J, leaving 17 bases between. The germline V gene encodes CDR1 SNHLY and CDR2 FYNNEI. DNA for the CDR3: TGTGCCAGCAGTCTTGATGGACAAGTCCCCAATCAGCCCCAGCATTTT. Amino acids: CASSLDGQVPNQPQHF.

This clone showed up just a few times. This chain uses TRBV30 with TRBJ1-1, with D uncertain. V was trimmed by 4 bases and J by 5 bases, leaving 14 bases between them. Looked up from germline, CDR1 is GTSNPN and CDR2 is SVGIG (reference sequence). The CDR3 runs 13 residues. CDR3 coding DNA: TGTGCCTGGATAATCGGGAGTGGTACTGAAGCTTTCTTT. This encodes CAWIIGSGTEAFF.

This rearrangement joins TRBV28 to TRBJ2-3, with D possibly TRBD2 on 5 matching bases. V dropped 6 bases and J dropped 4 bases, with 11 bases sitting between them. Germline values: CDR1 MDHEN, CDR2 SYDVKM. This CDR3 is 13 amino acids long. CDR3 in amino acids: CASRSQRPDTQYF. Written as DNA, the CDR3 is TGTGCCAGCAGATCCCAGCGGCCAGATACGCAGTATTTT.

The J gene is TRBJ2-5, the V gene TRBV4-3; D is perhaps TRBD1 (5 bases). The V gene's germline CDR1 is LGHNA and CDR2 YSLEER. The CDR3 sequence is 15 residues long. The V and J ends lost 2 bases and 8 bases respectively, with 18 bases between them. The CDR3 bases are TGCGCCAGCAGCCAACGGACATCCCAATTCCAAACCCAGTACTTC. This sequence encodes CASSQRTSQFQTQYF.

This clone showed up just a few times. The rearrangement links TRBV19 to TRBJ2-7; TRBD2 matches at 14 bases. Unmatched junction bases numbered 8, after V lost 6 bases and J lost 7 bases. This CDR3 is built from 15 residues. The germline V gene has CDR1 LNHDA and CDR2 SQIVND (reference sequence). CDR3 nucleotide sequence: TGTGCCAGTAGAACCGGGACTAGCGGGAGAGGGGAGCAGTACTTC. This encodes CASRTGTSGRGEQYF.

The rearrangement uses TRBV11-1 and TRBJ2-1; D remains ambiguous. The V and J ends lost 2 bases and 7 bases respectively, with 9 bases between them. Germline V gene sequence: CDR1 SGHAT, CDR2 FQDESV (reference sequence). This CDR3 region has 13 residues. CDR3 sequence: CASSLLSFNEQFF. As DNA, the CDR3 is TGTGCCAGCAGCTTACTTAGTTTTAATGAGCAGTTCTTC.

In DNA form, the CDR3 reads TGCGCCAGCAGCCTCGACGGGGCATACTCCTACGAGCAGTACTTC. It yields the protein CASSLDGAYSYEQYF. J is TRBJ2-7 and V is TRBV5-1; D might be TRBD1 or TRBD2, each matching 5 bases. V was clipped by 4 bases and J by 0 bases, with 14 bases between them. This CDR3 has 15 amino acids. Germline V lookup: CDR1 SGHRS, CDR2 YFSETQ.

The chain joins TRBV6-1 to TRBJ2-3, with TRBD2 identical over 9 bases. The germline V gene encodes CDR1 MNHNS and CDR2 SASEGT. The CDR3 consists of 14 residues. The V and J ends lost 6 bases and 5 bases, in that order; junction bases with no gene match: 6. The CDR3 sequence is CASSGSGRRDTQYF. CDR3 coding DNA: TGTGCCAGCAGCGGTAGCGGGAGAAGAGATACGCAGTATTTT.

The chain combines TRBV7-8 with TRBJ2-3; perhaps TRBD2 as D (6 bases). The CDR3 has 16 residues. Germline CDR1 is SGHVS and CDR2 is FQNEAQ. V was trimmed by 2 bases and J by 6 bases, leaving 18 bases between them. The CDR3 is CASSLILTSPRDTQYF. The CDR3 DNA is TGTGCCAGCAGCTTAATTTTGACTAGTCCTAGGGATACGCAGTATTTT.

This chain joins TRBV21-1 and TRBJ2-7; the table's D call of TRBD1 was not tested on the DNA. TRBV21-1 is listed as a pseudogene. The CDR3 extends over 17 amino acids. CDR3 protein: CASSSGEPGQDSYEQYF. The CDR3 nucleotides read TGTGCCAGCAGCTCGGGGGAACCGGGACAGGACTCCTACGAGCAGTACTTC.

The V and J genes are TRBV19 and TRBJ2-7, with 9 bases fitting TRBD2. V dropped 5 bases and J dropped 2; count of bases not matched to a gene: 7. The CDR3 has 15 residues. Germline CDR1 LNHDA, CDR2 SQIVND (reference sequence). The CDR3 protein is CASSVERGAPYEQYF. The CDR3, as DNA: TGTGCCAGTAGTGTGGAGCGGGGGGCCCCCTACGAGCAGTACTTC.

A word on this clone: One junction end does not reproduce the germline sequence, and a read error may be involved. The same CDR3 arises from other DNA sequences in this sample as well. The J gene is TRBJ2-3, the V gene TRBV5-1; the match to TRBD2 covers 10 bases. The germline CDR1 and CDR2 sequences are SGHRS and YFSETQ. The CDR3 loop spans 15 amino acids. CDR3 loop: CASSLRLAGTDTQYF. DNA for the CDR3: TGCGCCAGCAGCTTGCGACTAGCGGGCACCGATACGCAGTATTTT.

The rearrangement uses TRBV2 and TRBJ1-4; D unresolved. The V end was cut by 2 bases, the J end by 14 bases, with 12 bases between. This CDR3 has 12 amino acids. Germline CDR1 SNHLY, CDR2 FYNNEI. The CDR3 sequence is CASSEQAGHLFF. The CDR3 DNA follows: TGTGCCAGCAGTGAACAGGCCGGGCACCTGTTTTTT.

V usage is TRBV23-1 and J usage is TRBJ1-1, with TRBD1 matching over 8 bases. TRBV23-1 is identified as an open reading frame with a role that is uncertain. The CDR3 has 13 amino acids. Germline trimming cut 6 bases from V and 7 bases from J; bases unmatched to any gene: 7. The CDR3 sequence is CASRPTGDSEAFF. CDR3 DNA: TGCGCCAGCAGGCCGACAGGGGATAGTGAAGCTTTCTTT.

This clone occurred once. The V gene is TRBV9, the J gene TRBJ2-5; tentatively, D is TRBD1 (6 bases). This CDR3 is built from 15 residues. Germline V CDR1 and CDR2: SGDLS, YYNGEE. The V end was cut by 3 bases, the J end by 5 bases, with 17 bases between. CDR3 bases: TGTGCCAGCAGCGCCCAACCTTCTAGGGGGGAGACCCAGTACTTC. It codes for CASSAQPSRGETQYF.